Shown below are 5 T cell receptor beta chains from a single sample sequenced in a study of beta chain features in type 1 diabetes. General study results and limits: Among patients with Type 1 diabetes, TCRB CDR3s were moderately but significantly shorter in every one of the four CD4+ subsets.

Their specific antigens are unknown. The entirety of the isolated RNA underwent reverse transcription, so expressed TCRB transcripts were sequenced. Here immunoSEQ multiplex PCR was the method, and the copy in TCRdb shows in-frame clones only, minus some. The table records some 160,000 clones, 9% to 10% of them present only once. The material sequenced was central memory CD4+ T cells from blood. These receptor sequences come from a woman in her twenties or thirties with type 1 diabetes.

The rearrangement uses TRBV10-3 and TRBJ2-1; 11 bases are shared with TRBD2. This CDR3 comprises 14 residues. After removal of 11 bases from V and 9 bases from J, the junction contained 12 bases not matched to a gene. The germline CDR1 and CDR2 sequences are ENHRY and SYGVKD. CDR3 bases: TGTGCCGCGACTAGCGGGATTCTAGGAGCTGAGCAGTTCTTC. It is translated as CAATSGILGAEQFF.

This clone showed up just a few times. The V gene is TRBV5-4, the J gene TRBJ2-5, with D hard to call. Trimming stripped 5 bases from V and 0 bases from J, with 14 bases between. The CDR3 is made up of 15 amino acids. The germline CDR1 and CDR2 sequences are SGHNT and YYREEE (reference sequence). CDR3 residues: CASRPALQYQETQYF. In DNA, the CDR3 is TGTGCCAGCAGACCCGCCCTACAGTACCAAGAGACCCAGTACTTC.

The chain employs TRBV5-1 and TRBJ2-6, with D uncertain. This CDR3 is 16 amino acids long. V was cut by 4 bases and J by 0 bases, with 11 bases left in between. Germline V lookup: CDR1 SGHRS, CDR2 YFSETQ. The CDR3 is CASSENVYSGANVLTF. The CDR3 nucleotides read TGCGCCAGCAGCGAGAATGTATACTCTGGGGCCAACGTCCTGACTTTC. The full variable domain, its missing parts supplied by reference TRBV5-1 and TRBJ2-6, is KAGVTQTPRYLIKTRGQQVTLSCSPISGHRSVSWYQQTPGQGLQFLFEYFSETQRNKGNFPGRFSGRQFSNSRSEMNVSTLELGDSALYLCASSENVYSGANVLTFGAGSRLTVL.

This chain joins TRBV2 and TRBJ2-7, with 10 bases that match TRBD1. The trim removed 5 bases at V and 6 bases at J, leaving 7 bases unmatched. This CDR3 is built from 14 residues. Germline CDR1 and CDR2: SNHLY and FYNNEI. CDR3 loop: CASSRQGALREQYF. The CDR3 DNA sequence: TGTGCCAGCAGTAGACAGGGGGCGCTTCGCGAGCAGTACTTC.

The V and J genes are TRBV7-2 and TRBJ2-4; D possibly corresponds to TRBD1 (5 bases). The V gene's germline CDR1 is SGHTA and CDR2 FQGNSA. This CDR3 comprises 11 residues. The V and J ends lost 5 bases and 11 bases respectively, with 10 bases between them. The CDR3 region is CASSEQEFQYF. Written as DNA, the CDR3 is TGTGCCAGCAGCGAACAGGAGTTTCAGTACTTC.